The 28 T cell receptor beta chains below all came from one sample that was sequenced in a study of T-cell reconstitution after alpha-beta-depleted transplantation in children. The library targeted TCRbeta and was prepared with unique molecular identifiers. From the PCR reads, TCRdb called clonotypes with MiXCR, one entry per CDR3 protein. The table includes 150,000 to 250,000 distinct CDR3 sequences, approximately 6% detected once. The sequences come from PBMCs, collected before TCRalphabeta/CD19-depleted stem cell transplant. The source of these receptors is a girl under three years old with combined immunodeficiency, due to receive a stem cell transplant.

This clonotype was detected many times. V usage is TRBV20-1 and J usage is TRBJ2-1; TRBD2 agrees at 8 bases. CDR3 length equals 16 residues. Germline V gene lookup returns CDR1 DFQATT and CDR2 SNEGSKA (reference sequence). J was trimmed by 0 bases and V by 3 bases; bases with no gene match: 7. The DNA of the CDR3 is TGCAGTGCTAGCGCCAGCGGGGGAAGCTCCTACAATGAGCAGTTCTTC. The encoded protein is CSASASGGSSYNEQFF.

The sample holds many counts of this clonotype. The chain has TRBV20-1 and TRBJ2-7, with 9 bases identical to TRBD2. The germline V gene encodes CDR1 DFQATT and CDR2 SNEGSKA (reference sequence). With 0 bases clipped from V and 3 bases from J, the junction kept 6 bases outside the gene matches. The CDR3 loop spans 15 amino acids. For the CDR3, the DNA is TGCAGTGCTAGAGATCTCAGCGGGAGGCACTACGAGCAGTACTTC. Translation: CSARDLSGRHYEQYF.

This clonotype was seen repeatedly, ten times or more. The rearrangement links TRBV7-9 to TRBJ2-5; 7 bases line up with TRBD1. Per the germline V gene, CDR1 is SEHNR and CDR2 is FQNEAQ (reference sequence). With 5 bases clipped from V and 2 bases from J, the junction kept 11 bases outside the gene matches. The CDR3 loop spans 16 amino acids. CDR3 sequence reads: CASSQWADRAQETQYF. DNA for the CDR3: TGTGCCAGCAGCCAGTGGGCCGACAGGGCACAAGAGACCCAGTACTTC.

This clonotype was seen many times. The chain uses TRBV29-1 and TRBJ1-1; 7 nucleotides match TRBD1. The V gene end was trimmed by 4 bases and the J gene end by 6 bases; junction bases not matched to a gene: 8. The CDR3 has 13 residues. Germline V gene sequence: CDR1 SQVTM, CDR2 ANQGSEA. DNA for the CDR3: TGCAGCGTTGTAAGGGGGCCTGGGGCTGAAGCTTTCTTT. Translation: CSVVRGPGAEAFF.

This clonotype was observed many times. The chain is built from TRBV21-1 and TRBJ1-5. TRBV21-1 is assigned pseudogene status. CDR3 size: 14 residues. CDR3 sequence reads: CASSKEVGNQPQHF. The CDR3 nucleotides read TGTGCCAGCAGCAAAGAGGTCGGGAATCAGCCCCAGCATTTT.

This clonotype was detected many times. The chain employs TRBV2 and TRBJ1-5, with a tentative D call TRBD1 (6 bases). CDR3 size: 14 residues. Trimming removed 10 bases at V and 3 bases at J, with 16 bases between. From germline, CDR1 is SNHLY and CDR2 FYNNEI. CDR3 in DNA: TGTGCCACCTCCGGGCAGGGGCTCAATCAGCCCCAGCATTTT. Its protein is CATSGQGLNQPQHF.

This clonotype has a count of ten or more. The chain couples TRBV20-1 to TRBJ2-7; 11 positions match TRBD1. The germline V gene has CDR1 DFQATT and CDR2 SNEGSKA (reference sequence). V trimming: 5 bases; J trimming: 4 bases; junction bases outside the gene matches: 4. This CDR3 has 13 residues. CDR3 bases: TGCAGTGCTCAGGACAGGGGGCTTTACGAGCAGTACTTC. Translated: CSAQDRGLYEQYF.

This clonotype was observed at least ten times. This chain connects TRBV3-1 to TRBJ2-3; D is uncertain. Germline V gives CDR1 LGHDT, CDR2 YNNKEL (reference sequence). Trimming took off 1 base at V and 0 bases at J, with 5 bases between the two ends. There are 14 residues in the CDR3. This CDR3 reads CASSQVTSTDTQYF. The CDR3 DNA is TGTGCCAGCAGCCAAGTTACCAGCACAGATACGCAGTATTTT.

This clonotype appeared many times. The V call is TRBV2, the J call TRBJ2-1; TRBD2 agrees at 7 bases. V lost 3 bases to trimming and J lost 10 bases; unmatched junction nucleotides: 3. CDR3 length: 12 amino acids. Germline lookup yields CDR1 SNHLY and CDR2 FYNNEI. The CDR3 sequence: CASSDERGEQFF. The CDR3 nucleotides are TGTGCCAGCAGTGATGAGCGGGGAGAGCAGTTCTTC. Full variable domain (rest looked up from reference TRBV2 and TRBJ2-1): EPEVTQTPSHQVTQMGQEVILRCVPISNHLYFYWYRQILGQKVEFLVSFYNNEISEKSEIFDDQFSVERPDGSNFTLKIRSTKLEDSAMYFCASSDERGEQFFGPGTRLTVL.

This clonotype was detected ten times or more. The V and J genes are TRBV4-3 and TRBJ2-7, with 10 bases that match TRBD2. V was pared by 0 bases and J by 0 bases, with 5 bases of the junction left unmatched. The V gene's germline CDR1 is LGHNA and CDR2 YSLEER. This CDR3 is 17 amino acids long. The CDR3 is CASSQDLLAGTSYEQYF. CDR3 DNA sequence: TGCGCCAGCAGCCAAGATTTACTAGCGGGAACCTCCTACGAGCAGTACTTC.

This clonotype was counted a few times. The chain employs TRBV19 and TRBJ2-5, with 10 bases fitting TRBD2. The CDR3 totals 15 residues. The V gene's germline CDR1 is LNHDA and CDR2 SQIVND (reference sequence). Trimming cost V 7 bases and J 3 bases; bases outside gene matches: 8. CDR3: CASKALAGDKETQYF. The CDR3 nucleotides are TGTGCCAGTAAGGCCCTAGCGGGGGATAAAGAGACCCAGTACTTC.

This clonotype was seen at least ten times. The CDR3 DNA is TGTGCCAGCAGCCCCGGGCAAGCTTTCTTT. Its protein is CASSPGQAFF. V gene TRBV12-3 or TRBV12-4 combines with J gene TRBJ1-1, with D hard to call. V dropped 6 bases and J dropped 9 bases, with 8 bases sitting between them. CDR3 length: 10 amino acids.

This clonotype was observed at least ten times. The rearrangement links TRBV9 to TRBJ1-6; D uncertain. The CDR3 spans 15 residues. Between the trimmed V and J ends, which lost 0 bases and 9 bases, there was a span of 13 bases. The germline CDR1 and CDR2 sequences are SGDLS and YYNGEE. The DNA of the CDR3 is TGTGCCAGCAGCGTAGTCCCCTCGGGAGGTTCACCCCTCCACTTT. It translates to CASSVVPSGGSPLHF.

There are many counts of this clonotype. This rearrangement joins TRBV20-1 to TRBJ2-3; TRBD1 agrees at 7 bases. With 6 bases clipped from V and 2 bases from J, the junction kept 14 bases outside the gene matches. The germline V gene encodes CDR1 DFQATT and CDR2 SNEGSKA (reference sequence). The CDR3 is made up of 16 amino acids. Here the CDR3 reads CSADTGVRFTTDTQYF. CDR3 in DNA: TGCAGTGCCGACACAGGGGTCCGATTTACCACAGATACGCAGTATTTT.

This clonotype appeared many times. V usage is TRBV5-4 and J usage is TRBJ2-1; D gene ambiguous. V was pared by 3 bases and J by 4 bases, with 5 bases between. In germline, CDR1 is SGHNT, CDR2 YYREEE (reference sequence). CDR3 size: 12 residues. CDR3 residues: CASSYEYNEQFF. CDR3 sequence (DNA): TGTGCCAGCAGCTACGAATACAATGAGCAGTTCTTC.

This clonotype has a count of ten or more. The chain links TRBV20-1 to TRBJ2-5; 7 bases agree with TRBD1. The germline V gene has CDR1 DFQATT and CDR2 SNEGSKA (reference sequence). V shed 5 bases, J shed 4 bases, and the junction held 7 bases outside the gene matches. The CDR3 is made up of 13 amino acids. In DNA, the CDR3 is TGCAGTGCTGGTGACAGGGTGGGAGAGACCCAGTACTTC. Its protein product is CSAGDRVGETQYF.

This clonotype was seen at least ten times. The CDR3 reads CASSQVGGRPGEAFF. The CDR3 nucleotides read TGTGCCAGCAGCCAAGTAGGCGGAAGACCCGGTGAAGCTTTCTTT. The gene calls are TRBV4-2 and TRBJ1-1, with D unclear. The V gene lost 1 base and the J gene lost 7 bases, with 16 bases spanning the gap. Germline-derived CDR1 and CDR2 are LGHNA and YNFKEQ. The CDR3 sequence is 15 residues long.

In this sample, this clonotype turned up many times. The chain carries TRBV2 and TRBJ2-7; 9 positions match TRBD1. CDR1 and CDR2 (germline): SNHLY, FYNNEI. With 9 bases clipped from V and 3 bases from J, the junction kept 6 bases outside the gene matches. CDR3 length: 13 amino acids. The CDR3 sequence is CASRDRVYYEQYF. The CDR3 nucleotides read TGTGCCAGTAGGGACAGGGTGTACTACGAGCAGTACTTC. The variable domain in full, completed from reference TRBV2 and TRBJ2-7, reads EPEVTQTPSHQVTQMGQEVILRCVPISNHLYFYWYRQILGQKVEFLVSFYNNEISEKSEIFDDQFSVERPDGSNFTLKIRSTKLEDSAMYFCASRDRVYYEQYFGPGTRLTVT.

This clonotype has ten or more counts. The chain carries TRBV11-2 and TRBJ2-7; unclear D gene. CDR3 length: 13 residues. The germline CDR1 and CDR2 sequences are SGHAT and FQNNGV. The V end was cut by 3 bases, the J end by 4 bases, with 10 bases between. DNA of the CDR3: TGTGCCAGCAGCTTTTTTGATGGGTACGAGCAGTACTTC. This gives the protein CASSFFDGYEQYF. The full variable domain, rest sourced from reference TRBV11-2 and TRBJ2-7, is EAGVAQSPRYKIIEKRQSVAFWCNPISGHATLYWYQQILGQGPKLLIQFQNNGVVDDSQLPKDRFSAERLKGVDSTLKIQPAKLEDSAVYLCASSFFDGYEQYFGPGTRLTVT.

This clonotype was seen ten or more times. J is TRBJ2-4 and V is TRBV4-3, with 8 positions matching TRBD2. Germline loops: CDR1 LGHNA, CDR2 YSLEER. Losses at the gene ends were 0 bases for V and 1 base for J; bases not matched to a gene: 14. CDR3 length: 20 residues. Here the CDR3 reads CASSQEYGSGELWAKNIQYF. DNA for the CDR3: TGCGCCAGCAGCCAAGAATATGGTAGCGGGGAATTGTGGGCCAAAAACATTCAGTACTTC.

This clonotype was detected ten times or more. This chain's CDR3 is CSVDPAASYGTEAFF. For the CDR3, the DNA is TGCAGCGTTGACCCTGCCGCATCTTATGGGACTGAAGCTTTCTTT. The gene calls are TRBV29-1 and TRBJ1-1; no definite D call. The CDR3 consists of 15 residues. The V and J ends lost 3 bases and 5 bases respectively, with 19 bases between them. Germline V lookup: CDR1 SQVTM, CDR2 ANQGSEA.

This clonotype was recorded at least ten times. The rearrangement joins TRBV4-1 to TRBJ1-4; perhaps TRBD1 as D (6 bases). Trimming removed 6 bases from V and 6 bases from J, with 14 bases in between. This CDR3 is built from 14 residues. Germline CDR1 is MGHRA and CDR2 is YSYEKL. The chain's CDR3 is CASRSWGRDEKLFF. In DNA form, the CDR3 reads TGCGCCAGCAGGTCCTGGGGGCGGGATGAAAAACTGTTTTTT.

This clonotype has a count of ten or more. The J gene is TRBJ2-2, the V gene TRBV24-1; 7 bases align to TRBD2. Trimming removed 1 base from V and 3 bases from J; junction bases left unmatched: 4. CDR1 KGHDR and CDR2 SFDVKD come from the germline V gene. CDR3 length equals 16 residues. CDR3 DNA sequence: TGTGCCACCAGTGATTTTGGCGGGAGCTACACCGGGGAGCTGTTTTTT. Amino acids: CATSDFGGSYTGELFF.

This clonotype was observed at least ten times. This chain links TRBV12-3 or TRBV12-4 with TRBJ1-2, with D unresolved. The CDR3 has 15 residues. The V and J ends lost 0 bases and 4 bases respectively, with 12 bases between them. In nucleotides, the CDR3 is TGTGCCAGCAGTTTAGCGCTGGGAACGGTCTATGGCTACACCTTC. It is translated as CASSLALGTVYGYTF.

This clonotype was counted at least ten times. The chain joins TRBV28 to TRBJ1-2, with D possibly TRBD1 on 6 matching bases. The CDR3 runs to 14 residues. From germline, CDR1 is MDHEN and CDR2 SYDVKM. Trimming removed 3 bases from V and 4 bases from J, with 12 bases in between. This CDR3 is CASSFLGALYGYTF. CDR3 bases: TGTGCCAGCAGTTTTTTGGGGGCCCTCTATGGCTACACCTTC.

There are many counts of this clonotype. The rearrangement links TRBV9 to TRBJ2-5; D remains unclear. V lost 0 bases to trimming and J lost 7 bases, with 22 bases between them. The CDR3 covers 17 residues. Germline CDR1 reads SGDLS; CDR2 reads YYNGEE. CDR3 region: CASSVAAGIQYVGTQYF. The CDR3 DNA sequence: TGTGCCAGCAGCGTAGCCGCCGGAATTCAATACGTAGGGACCCAGTACTTC.

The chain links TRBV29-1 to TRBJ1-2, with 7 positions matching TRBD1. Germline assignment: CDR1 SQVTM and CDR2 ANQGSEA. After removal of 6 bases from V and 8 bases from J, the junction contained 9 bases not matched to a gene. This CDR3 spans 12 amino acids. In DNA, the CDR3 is TGCAGCGTAACCGGGACAGAAGAGGGCTACACCTTC. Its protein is CSVTGTEEGYTF.

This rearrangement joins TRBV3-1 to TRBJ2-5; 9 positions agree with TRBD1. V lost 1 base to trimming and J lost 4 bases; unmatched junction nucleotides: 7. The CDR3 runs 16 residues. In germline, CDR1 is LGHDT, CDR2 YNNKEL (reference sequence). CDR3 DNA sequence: TGTGCCAGCAGCCAAGGGTCGAGGACAGGGGTAGAGACCCAGTACTTC. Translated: CASSQGSRTGVETQYF.